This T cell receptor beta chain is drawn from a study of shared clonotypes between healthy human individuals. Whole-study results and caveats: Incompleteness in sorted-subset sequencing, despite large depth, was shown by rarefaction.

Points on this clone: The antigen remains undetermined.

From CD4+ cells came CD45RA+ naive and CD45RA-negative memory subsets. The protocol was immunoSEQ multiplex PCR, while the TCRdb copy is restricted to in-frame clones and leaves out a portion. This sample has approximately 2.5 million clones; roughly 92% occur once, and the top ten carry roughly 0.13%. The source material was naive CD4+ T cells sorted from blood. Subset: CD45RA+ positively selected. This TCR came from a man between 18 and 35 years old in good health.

CDR3 sequence: CASSIAQRGSTDTQYF. The CDR3 DNA sequence: TGTGCCAGTAGTATAGCCCAGCGGGGAAGCACAGATACGCAGTATTTT. The chain uses TRBV19 and TRBJ2-3; the match to TRBD2 covers 7 bases. The CDR3 runs to 16 residues. The germline V gene encodes CDR1 LNHDA and CDR2 SQIVND (reference sequence). With 1 base clipped from V and 0 bases from J, the junction kept 4 bases outside the gene matches.